This TCR beta chain was captured by sequencing in a study of regulatory T cells in long-lasting Graves disease. Through Arm-PCR of CDR3 regions and iRepertoire HTBI primers, TCR beta libraries were built. TCRdb processed the multiplex PCR reads anew with MiXCR; each CDR3 protein has one entry. The sample includes more than 450,000 distinct CDR3 sequences, 12% of them seen just once. Specified time point: newly diagnosed GD, antithyroid drugs for less than 3 months. After RNA was extracted from PBMCs, the TCR library was made from it. Graves' disease diagnoses used American Thyroid Association guidelines. The CDR3 has 17 residues. The germline V gene encodes CDR1 SGHAT and CDR2 FQDESV (reference sequence). V shed 2 bases and J 7 bases; nucleotides not matched to a gene: 11. Ten or more counts support this clonotype. Separately, the same data were catalogued under a study of T cells in Graves' hyperthyroidism and ophthalmopathy. In that study: The study left out patients who had uncontrolled infection, other autoimmune disease, pregnancy or lactation. Blood samples included most of the expanded thyroid clonotypes exceeding 0.001. Ophthalmopathy was separated from stable hyperthyroidism by a 13 V-J model.

This chain uses TRBV11-1 with TRBJ2-1, with 10 bases fitting TRBD2. Sequencing used peripheral blood mononuclear cells (PBMCs), obtained at new diagnosis, from a patient treated with antithyroid drugs. This TCR derives from a woman aged 25 to 39 with Graves disease. The CDR3 sequence: CASSLYPGASGRNEQFF. In DNA, the CDR3 is TGTGCCAGCAGCTTATATCCCGGAGCTAGCGGGAGAAATGAGCAGTTCTTC. The variable domain in full, completed from reference TRBV11-1 and TRBJ2-1, reads EAEVAQSPRYKITEKSQAVAFWCDPISGHATLYWYRQILGQGPELLVQFQDESVVDDSQLPKDRFSAERLKGVDSTLKIQPAELGDSAMYLCASSLYPGASGRNEQFFGPGTRLTVL.